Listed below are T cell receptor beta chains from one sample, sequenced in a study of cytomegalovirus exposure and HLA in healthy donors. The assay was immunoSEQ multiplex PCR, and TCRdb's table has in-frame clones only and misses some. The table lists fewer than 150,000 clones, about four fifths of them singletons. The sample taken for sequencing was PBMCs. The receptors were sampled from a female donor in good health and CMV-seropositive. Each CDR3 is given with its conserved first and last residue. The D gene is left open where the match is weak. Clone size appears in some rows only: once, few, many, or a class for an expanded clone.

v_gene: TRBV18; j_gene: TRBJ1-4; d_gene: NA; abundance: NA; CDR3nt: TGTGCCAGCTCACCACGGCGGGGCCGGGAGGGTGAAAAACTGTTTTTT; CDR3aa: CASSPRRGREGEKLFF
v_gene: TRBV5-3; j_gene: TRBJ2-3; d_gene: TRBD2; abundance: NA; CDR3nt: TGTGCCAGAAGTTCTACGGGGGGGCCAGATACGCAGTATTTT; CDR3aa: CARSSTGGPDTQYF
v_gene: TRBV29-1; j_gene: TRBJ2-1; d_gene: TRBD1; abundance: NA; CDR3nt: TGCAGCGTTGTTGGGACAGGGATGGGCAATGAGCAGTTCTTC; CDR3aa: CSVVGTGMGNEQFF
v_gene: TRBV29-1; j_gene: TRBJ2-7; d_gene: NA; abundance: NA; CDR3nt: TGCAGCGTTACATTTCCAAGGGGCCGACCCTACGAGCAGTACTTC; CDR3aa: CSVTFPRGRPYEQYF
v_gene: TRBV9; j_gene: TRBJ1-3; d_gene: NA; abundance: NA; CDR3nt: TGTGCCAGCAGCGTAGAGGGGAACACCATATATTTT; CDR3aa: CASSVEGNTIYF
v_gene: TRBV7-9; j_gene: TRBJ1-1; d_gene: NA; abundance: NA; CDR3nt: TGTGCCAGCAGCCCCCCGCGGAACACTGAAGCTTTCTTT; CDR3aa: CASSPPRNTEAFF
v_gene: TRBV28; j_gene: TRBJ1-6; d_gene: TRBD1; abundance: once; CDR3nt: TGTGCCAGCGTTGGAACAGGGGACAATTCACCCCTCCACTTT; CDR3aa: CASVGTGDNSPLHF
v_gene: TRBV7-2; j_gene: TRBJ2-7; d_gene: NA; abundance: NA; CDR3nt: TGTGCCAGCAGCATCCGGGACATTGCCTACGAGCAGTACTTC; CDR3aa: CASSIRDIAYEQYF
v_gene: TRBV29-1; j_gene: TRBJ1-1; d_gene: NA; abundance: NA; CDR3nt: TGCAGCGTTGAAGATCGGAGGGGCCCATGGGGCACTGAAGCTTTCTTT; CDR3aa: CSVEDRRGPWGTEAFF
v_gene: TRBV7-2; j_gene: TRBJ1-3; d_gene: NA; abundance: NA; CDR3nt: TGTGCCAGCAGCTTTATAGCCTCCTCTGGAAACACCATATATTTT; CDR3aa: CASSFIASSGNTIYF
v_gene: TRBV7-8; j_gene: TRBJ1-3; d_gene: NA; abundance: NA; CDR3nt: TGTGCCAGCAGCCTAAATTGGGCTGCTGCTGGAAACACCATATATTTT; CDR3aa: CASSLNWAAAGNTIYF
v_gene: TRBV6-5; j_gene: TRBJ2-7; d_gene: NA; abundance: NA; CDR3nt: TGTGCCAGCAGTTACGAATACGGAGCCTACGAGCAGTACTTC; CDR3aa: CASSYEYGAYEQYF
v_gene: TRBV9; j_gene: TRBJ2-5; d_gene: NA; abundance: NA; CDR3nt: TGTGCCAGCAGCGTTACAGGGAAGGAGGAGACCCAGTACTTC; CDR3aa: CASSVTGKEETQYF
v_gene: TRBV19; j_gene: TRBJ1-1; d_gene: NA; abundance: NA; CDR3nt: TGTGCCTCCCAGGGAAGAGAACAGGGGAACACTGAAGCTTTCTTT; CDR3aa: CASQGREQGNTEAFF
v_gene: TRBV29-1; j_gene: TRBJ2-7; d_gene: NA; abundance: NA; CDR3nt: TGCAGCGTTGCCAGGTCCTACGAGCAGTACTTC; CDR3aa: CSVARSYEQYF
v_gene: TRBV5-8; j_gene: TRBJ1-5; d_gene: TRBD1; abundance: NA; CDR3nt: TGTGCCAGCAGCTTGGGACAGGGTTTCAGCAATCAGCCCCAGCATTTT; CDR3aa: CASSLGQGFSNQPQHF
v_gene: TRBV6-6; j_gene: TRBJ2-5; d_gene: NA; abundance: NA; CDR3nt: TGTGCCAGCAGGCCCCGACAGGGGCGGGGGGAGACCCAGTACTTC; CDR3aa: CASRPRQGRGETQYF
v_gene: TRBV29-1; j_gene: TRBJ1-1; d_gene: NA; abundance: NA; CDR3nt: TGCAGCGCCCAGAAGGGGATAATGAACACTGAAGCTTTCTTT; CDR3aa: CSAQKGIMNTEAFF
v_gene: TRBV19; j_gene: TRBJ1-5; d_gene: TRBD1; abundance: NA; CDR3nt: TGTGCCAGTAGTACTGGGGGACAGTTCAATCAGCCCCAGCATTTT; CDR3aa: CASSTGGQFNQPQHF
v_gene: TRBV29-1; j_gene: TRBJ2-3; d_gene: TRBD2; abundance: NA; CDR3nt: TGCAGCGTTGAGTTTCGGGGACTAGCGGGCAAAAACACAGATACGCAGTATTTT; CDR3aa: CSVEFRGLAGKNTDTQYF
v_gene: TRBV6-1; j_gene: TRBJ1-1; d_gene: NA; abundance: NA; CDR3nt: TGTGCCAGCAGCGCCACAGGGATCACTGAAGCTTTCTTT; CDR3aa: CASSATGITEAFF
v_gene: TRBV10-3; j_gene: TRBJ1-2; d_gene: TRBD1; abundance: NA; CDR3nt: TGTGCCATCAGTGAGCTAGAGACAGGGACCTATGGCTACACCTTC; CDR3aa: CAISELETGTYGYTF
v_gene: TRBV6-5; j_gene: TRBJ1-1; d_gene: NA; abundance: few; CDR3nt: TGTGCCAGCAGTTACTCGGGAGGGGCTGAAGCTTTCTTT; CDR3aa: CASSYSGGAEAFF
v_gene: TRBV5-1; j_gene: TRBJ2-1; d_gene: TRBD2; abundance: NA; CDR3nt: TGCGCCAGCAGCTTGGTATTTCGGGGGGACAATGAGCAGTTCTTC; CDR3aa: CASSLVFRGDNEQFF
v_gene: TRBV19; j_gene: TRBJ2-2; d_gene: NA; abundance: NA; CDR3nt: TGTGCCAGCCTCGGCGGGGAGCTGTTTTTT; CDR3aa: CASLGGELFF
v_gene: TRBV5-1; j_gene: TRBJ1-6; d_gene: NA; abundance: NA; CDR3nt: TGCGCCAGCAGCTTGGGGGGGGAGAATTCACCCCTCCACTTT; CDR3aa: CASSLGGENSPLHF
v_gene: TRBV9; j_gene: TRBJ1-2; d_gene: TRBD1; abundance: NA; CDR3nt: TGTGCCAGCAGCGTCTTTCACAGGGGGGCGGGCTACACCTTC; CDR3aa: CASSVFHRGAGYTF
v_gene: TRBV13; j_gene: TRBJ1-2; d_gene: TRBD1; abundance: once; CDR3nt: TGTGCCAGCAGGGACAGGGTAGGGCCCTGGGCTAACTATGGCTACACCTTC; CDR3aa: CASRDRVGPWANYGYTF
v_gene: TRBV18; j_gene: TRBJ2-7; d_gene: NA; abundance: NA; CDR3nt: TGTGCCAGCTCACCATCAGGGGTCGAGCAGTACTTC; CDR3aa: CASSPSGVEQYF
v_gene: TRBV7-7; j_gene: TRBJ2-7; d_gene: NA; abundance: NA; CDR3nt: TGTGCCAGCAGCTTAGTCCCCGCGCCACCGGGAGAGCAGTACTTC; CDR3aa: CASSLVPAPPGEQYF
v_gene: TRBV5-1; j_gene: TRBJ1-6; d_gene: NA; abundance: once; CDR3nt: TGCGCCAGCAGCTCCCAGGTAATGAGGGAGGCCCTCCACTTT; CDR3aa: CASSSQVMREALHF
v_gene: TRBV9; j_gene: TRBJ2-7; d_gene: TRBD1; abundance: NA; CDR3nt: TGTGCCAGCAGCCCAACACCAGGGGGATCCGAGCAGTACTTC; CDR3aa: CASSPTPGGSEQYF
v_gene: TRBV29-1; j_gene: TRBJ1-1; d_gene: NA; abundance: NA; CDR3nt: TGCAGCGCTAGGGGCCGGAACACTGAAGCTTTCTTT; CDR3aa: CSARGRNTEAFF
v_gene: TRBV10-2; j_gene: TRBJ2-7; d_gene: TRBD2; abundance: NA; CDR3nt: TGCGCCAGCAGCGAACTAGCGGGGGGAACCTACGAGCAGTACTTC; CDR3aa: CASSELAGGTYEQYF
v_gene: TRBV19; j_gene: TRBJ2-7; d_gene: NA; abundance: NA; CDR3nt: TGTGCCAGTAGTATTTATAACGAGCAGTACTTC; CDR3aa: CASSIYNEQYF
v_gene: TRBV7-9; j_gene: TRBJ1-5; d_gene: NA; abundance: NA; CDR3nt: TGTGCCAGCAGCTTGGAGGGCTTAAGCAATCAGCCCCAGCATTTT; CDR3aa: CASSLEGLSNQPQHF
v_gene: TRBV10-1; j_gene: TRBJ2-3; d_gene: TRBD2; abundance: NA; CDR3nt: TGCGCCAGCAGTGAGTCCGGCGGGGGAGAGCAGTATTTT; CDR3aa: CASSESGGGEQYF
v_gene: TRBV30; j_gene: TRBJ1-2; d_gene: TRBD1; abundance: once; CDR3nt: TGTGCCTGGAGTCCTCCGGGACAGGGGTTTTATGGCTACACCTTC; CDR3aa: CAWSPPGQGFYGYTF
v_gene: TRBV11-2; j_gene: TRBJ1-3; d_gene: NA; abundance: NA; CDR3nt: TGTGCCAGCAGCCATAATCGGGACACCATATATTTT; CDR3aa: CASSHNRDTIYF
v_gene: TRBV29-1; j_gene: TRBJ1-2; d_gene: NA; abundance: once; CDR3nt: TGCAGCGTTGAGGGATCACAGGCTTACGGTGGCTACACCTTC; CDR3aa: CSVEGSQAYGGYTF
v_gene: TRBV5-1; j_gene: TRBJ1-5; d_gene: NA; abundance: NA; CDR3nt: TGCGCCAGCAGCTTGAATCCACTTCTGAGCAATCAGCCCCAGCATTTT; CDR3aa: CASSLNPLLSNQPQHF
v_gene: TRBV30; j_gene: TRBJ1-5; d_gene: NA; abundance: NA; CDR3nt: TGTGCCTGGGGATACAGGGCTAGCAATCAGCCCCAGCATTTT; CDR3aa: CAWGYRASNQPQHF
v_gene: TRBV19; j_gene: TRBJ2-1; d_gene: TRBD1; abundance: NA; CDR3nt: TGTGCCAGTAGTCTACGACAGGGAACCCGGTTCCATGAGCAGTTCTTC; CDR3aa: CASSLRQGTRFHEQFF
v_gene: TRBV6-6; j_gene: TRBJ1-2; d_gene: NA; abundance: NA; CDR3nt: TGTGCCAGCAGTGTAGGAGGAGGTGGCTACACCTTC; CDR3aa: CASSVGGGGYTF
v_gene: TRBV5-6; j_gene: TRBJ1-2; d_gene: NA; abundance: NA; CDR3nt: TGTGCCAGCAGCATTGGACAGCCATTGAACTATGGCTACACCTTC; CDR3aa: CASSIGQPLNYGYTF
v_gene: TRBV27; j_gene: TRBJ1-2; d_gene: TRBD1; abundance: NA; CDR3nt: TGTGCCAGCAGTCCAGCAGGGGGCGGCTATGGCTACACCTTC; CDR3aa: CASSPAGGGYGYTF
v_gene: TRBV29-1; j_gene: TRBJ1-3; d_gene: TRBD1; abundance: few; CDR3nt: TGCAGCGTTGCAACAACAGGGGGCTCTGGAAACACCATATATTTT; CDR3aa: CSVATTGGSGNTIYF
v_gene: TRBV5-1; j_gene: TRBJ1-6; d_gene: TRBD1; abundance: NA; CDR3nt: TGCGCCAGCAGCTTTTCAGGGGGCCTGAGCTCCTATAATTCACCCCTCCACTTT; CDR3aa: CASSFSGGLSSYNSPLHF
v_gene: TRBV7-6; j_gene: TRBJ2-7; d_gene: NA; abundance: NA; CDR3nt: TGTGCCAGCAGGCGTTGGTTCAGGGGCGTCTACGAGCAGTACTTC; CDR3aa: CASRRWFRGVYEQYF
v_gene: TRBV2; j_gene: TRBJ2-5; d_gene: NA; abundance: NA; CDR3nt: TGTGCCAGCAGTGAGGAGACCTTAGAGACCCAGTACTTC; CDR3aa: CASSEETLETQYF
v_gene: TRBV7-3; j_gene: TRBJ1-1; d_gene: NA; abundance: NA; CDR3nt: TGTGCCAGCAGTGGTGGGAGGGGGAAGGACACTGAAGCTTTCTTT; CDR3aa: CASSGGRGKDTEAFF
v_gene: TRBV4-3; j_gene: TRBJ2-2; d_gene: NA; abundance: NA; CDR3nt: TGCGCCAGCAGCCGAGGAGCGGGCGGTGGGGAGCTGTTTTTT; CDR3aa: CASSRGAGGGELFF
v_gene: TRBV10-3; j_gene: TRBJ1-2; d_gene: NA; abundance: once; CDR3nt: TGTGCCATCAGTGAGTCGGGGCGGGGAAGTGGCTACACCTTC; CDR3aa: CAISESGRGSGYTF
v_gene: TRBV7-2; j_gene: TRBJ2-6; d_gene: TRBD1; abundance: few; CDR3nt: TGTGCCAGCAGGCCCGGGACAGGGTTCCCTGGGGCCAACGTCCTGACTTTC; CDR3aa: CASRPGTGFPGANVLTF
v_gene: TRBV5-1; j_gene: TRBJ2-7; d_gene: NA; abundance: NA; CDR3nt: TGCGCCTCCGGCCCGGCCGGGACCTACGAGCAGTACTTC; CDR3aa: CASGPAGTYEQYF
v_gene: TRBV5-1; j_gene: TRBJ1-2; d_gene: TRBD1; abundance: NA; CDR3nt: TGCGCCAGCAGCTTGGGGATAACAGGGGACTATGGCTACACCTTC; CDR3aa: CASSLGITGDYGYTF
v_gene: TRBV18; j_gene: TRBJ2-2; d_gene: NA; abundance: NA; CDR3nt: TGTGCCAGCTCAAACAGGGAAGGCGGGGAGCTGTTTTTT; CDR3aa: CASSNREGGELFF
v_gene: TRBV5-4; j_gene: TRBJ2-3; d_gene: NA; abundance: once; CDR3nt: TGTGCCAGCAGCTTGGCGGTCAGCGACACAGATACGCAGTATTTT; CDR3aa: CASSLAVSDTDTQYF
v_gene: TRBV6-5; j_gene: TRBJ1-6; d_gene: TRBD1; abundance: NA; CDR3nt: TGTGCCAGCGGTGTGACAGGGATTTCACCCCTCCACTTT; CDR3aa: CASGVTGISPLHF